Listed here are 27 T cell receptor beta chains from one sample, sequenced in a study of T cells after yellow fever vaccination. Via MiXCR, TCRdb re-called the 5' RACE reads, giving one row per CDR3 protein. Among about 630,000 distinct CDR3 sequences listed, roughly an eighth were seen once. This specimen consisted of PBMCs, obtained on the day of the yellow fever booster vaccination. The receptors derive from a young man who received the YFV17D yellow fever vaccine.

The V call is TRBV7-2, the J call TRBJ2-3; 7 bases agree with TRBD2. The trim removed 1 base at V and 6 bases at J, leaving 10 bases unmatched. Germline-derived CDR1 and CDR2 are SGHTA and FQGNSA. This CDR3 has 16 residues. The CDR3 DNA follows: TGTGCCAGCAGCTTAGTGTCTAGCGGCTCGGGGGATACGCAGTATTTT. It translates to CASSLVSSGSGDTQYF.

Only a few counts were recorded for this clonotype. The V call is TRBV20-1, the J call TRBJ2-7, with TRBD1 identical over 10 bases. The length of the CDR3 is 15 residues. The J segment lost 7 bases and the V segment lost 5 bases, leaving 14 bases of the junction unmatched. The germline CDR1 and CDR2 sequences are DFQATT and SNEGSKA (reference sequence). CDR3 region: CSASPRQGAQGEQYF. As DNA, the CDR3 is TGCAGTGCTTCCCCGAGACAGGGGGCGCAAGGAGAGCAGTACTTC.

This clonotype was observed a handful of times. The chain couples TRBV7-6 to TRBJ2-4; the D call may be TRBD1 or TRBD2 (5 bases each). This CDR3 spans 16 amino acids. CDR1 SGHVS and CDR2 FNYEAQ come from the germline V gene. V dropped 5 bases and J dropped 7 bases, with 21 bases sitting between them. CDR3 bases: TGTGCCAGCAGCCAACAAAAGGGACGTTGGGGGAACATTCAGTACTTC. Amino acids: CASSQQKGRWGNIQYF.

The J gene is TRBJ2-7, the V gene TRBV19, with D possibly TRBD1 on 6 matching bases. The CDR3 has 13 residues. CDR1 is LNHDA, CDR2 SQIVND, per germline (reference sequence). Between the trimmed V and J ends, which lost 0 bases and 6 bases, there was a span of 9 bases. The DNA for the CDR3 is TGTGCCAGTAGTATAGACAGGGGTCGCGAGCAGTACTTC. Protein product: CASSIDRGREQYF.

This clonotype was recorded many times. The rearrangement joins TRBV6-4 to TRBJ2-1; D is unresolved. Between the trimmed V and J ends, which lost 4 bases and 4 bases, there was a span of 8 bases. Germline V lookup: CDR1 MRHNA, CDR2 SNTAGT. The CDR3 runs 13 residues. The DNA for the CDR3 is TGTGCCAGCAGTGCCGGGTTGTACAATGAGCAGTTCTTC. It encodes CASSAGLYNEQFF.

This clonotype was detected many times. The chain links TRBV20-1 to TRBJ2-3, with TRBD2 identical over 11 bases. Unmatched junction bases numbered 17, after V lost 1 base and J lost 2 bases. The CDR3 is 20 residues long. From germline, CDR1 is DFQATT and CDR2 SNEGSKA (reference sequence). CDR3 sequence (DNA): TGCAGTGCTAGAGGGGTGGGGCTAGCGGGAGGTTTGTCAAACACAGATACGCAGTATTTT. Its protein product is CSARGVGLAGGLSNTDTQYF.

The CDR3 nucleotides read TGTGCCAGCAGCTTGGGTGTCCTATCTCCTCCTGATACGCAGTATTTT. Its translation is CASSLGVLSPPDTQYF. The chain combines TRBV5-6 with TRBJ2-3; D gene uncertain. CDR1 SGHDT and CDR2 YYEEEE come from the germline V gene. The CDR3 loop spans 16 amino acids. Between the trimmed V and J ends, which lost 0 bases and 6 bases, there was a span of 17 bases.

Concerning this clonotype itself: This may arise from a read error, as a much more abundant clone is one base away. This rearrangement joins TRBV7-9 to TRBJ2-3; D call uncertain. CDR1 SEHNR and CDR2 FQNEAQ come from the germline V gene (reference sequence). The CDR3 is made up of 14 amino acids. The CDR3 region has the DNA TGTGCCACCAGCCCTCCCGAAAACACAGATACGCAGTATTTT. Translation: CATSPPENTDTQYF. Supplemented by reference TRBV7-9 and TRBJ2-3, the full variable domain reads DTGVSQNPRHKITKRGQNVTFRCDPISEHNRLYWYRQTLGQGPEFLTYFQNEAQLEKSRLLSDRFSAERPKGSFSTLEIQRTEQGDSAMYLCATSPPENTDTQYFGPGTRLTVL.

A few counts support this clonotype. The CDR3 region has the DNA TGTGCCACCCCGGGACTAGCGGGAGGGCCTGGGACTCTGGAGCAGTTCTTC. It is translated as CATPGLAGGPGTLEQFF. The rearrangement joins TRBV7-9 to TRBJ2-1; 16 nucleotides align to TRBD2. Looked up from germline, CDR1 is SEHNR and CDR2 is FQNEAQ (reference sequence). V trimming: 10 bases; J trimming: 10 bases; junction bases outside the gene matches: 16. This CDR3 has 17 amino acids. The variable domain in full, with the rest retrieved from reference TRBV7-9 and TRBJ2-1, is DTGVSQNPRHKITKRGQNVTFRCDPISEHNRLYWYRQTLGQGPEFLTYFQNEAQLEKSRLLSDRFSAERPKGSFSTLEIQRTEQGDSAMYLCATPGLAGGPGTLEQFFGPGTRLTVL.

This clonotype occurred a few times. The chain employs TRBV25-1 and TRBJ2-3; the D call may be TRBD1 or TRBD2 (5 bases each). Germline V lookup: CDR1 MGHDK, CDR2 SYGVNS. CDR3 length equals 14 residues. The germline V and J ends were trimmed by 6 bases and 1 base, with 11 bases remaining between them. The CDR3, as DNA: TGTGCCAGCAGAACGGGGCGACGCACAGATACGCAGTATTTT. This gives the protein CASRTGRRTDTQYF.

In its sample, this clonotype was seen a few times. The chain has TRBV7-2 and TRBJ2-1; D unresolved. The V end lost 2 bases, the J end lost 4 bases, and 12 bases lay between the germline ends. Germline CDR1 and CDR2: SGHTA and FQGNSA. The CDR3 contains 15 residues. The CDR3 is CASSLFPPAYNEQFF. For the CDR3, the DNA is TGTGCCAGCAGCTTATTTCCCCCGGCGTACAATGAGCAGTTCTTC.

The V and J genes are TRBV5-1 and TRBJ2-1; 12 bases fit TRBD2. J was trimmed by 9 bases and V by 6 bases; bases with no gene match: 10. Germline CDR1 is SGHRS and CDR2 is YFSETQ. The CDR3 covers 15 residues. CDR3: CASTLTSGGPVEQFF. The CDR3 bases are TGCGCCAGCACCCTGACTAGCGGGGGCCCCGTTGAGCAGTTCTTC.

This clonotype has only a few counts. CDR3 protein: CASSPMSFGAGENTGELFF. The DNA of the CDR3 is TGTGCCAGCAGCCCCATGTCGTTTGGAGCGGGGGAAAACACCGGGGAGCTGTTTTTT. The rearrangement links TRBV11-2 to TRBJ2-2, with TRBD2 matching 8 bases. CDR3 length equals 19 residues. Per the germline V gene, CDR1 is SGHAT and CDR2 is FQNNGV. Trimming took 5 bases from V and 2 from J; bases not matched to a gene: 16.

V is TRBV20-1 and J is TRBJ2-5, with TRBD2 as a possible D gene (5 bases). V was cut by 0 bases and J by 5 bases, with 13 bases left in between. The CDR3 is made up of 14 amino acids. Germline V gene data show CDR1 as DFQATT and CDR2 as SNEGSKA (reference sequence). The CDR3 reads CSARDQRAVETQYF. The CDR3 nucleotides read TGCAGTGCTAGAGATCAGAGGGCGGTTGAGACCCAGTACTTC.

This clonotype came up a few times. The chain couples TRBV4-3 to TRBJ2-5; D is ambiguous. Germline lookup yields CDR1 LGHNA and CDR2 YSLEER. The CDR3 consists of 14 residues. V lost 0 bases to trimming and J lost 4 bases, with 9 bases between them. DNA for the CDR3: TGCGCCAGCAGCCAAGATCCTGGTGGAGAGACCCAGTACTTC. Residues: CASSQDPGGETQYF.

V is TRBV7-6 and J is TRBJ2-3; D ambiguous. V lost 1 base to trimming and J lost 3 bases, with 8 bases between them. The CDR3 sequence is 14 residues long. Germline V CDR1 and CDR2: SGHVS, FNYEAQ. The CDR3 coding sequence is TGTGCCAGCAGCTTAGACCAACCAACAGATACGCAGTATTTT. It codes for CASSLDQPTDTQYF.

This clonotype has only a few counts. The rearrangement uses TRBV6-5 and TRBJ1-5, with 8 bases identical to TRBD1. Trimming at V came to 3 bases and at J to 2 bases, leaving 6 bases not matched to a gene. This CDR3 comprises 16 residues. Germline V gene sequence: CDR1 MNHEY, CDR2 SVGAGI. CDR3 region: CASSYPGGAGNQPQHF. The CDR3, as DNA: TGTGCCAGCAGTTATCCAGGGGGCGCCGGCAATCAGCCCCAGCATTTT.

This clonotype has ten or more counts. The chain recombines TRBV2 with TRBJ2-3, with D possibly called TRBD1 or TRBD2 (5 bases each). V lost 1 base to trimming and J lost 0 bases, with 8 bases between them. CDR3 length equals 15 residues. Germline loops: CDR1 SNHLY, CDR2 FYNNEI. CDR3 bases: TGTGCCAGCAGTGAAGTGGGACCAAGCACAGATACGCAGTATTTT. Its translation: CASSEVGPSTDTQYF.

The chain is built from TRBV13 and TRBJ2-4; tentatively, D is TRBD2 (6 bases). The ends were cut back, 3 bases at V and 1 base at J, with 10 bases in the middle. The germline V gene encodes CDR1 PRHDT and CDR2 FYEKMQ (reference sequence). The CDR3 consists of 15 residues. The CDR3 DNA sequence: TGTGCCAGCAGCTTCCCCGCGGGGGCCAAAAACATTCAGTACTTC. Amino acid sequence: CASSFPAGAKNIQYF.

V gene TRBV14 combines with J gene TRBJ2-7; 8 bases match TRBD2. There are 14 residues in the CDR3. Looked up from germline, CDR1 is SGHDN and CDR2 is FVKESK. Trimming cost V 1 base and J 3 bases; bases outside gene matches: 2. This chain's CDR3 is CASSQVAGGYEQYF. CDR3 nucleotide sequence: TGTGCCAGCAGCCAAGTTGCGGGGGGCTACGAGCAGTACTTC.

DNA of the CDR3: TGCAGTGCTAGCGGGGGGGCGAACACCGGGGAGCTGTTTTTT. It codes for CSASGGANTGELFF. This chain links TRBV20-1 with TRBJ2-2, with 8 bases aligning to TRBD2. Germline loops: CDR1 DFQATT, CDR2 SNEGSKA (reference sequence). This CDR3 is 14 amino acids long. V trimming: 3 bases; J trimming: 0 bases; junction bases outside the gene matches: 0.

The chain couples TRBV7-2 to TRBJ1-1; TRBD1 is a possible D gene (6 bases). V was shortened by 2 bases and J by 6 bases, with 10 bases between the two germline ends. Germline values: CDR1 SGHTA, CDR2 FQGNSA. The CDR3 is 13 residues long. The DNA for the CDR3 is TGTGCCAGCAGCTTAAGGGGGGGGTCTGAAGCTTTCTTT. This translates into CASSLRGGSEAFF.

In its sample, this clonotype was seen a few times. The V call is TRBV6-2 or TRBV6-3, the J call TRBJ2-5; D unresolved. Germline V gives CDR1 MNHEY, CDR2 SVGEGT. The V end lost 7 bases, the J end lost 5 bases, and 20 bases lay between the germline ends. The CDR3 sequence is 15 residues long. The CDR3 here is CASTPYPGWTETQYF. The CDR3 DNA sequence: TGTGCCAGCACCCCCTACCCAGGTTGGACGGAGACCCAGTACTTC.

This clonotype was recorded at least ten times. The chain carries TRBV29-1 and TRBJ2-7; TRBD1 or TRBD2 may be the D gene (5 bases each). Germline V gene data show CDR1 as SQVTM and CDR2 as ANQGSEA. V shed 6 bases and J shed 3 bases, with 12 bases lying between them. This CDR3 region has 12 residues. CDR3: CSVRDGSYEQYF. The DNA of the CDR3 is TGCAGCGTCCGGGACGGAAGCTACGAGCAGTACTTC.

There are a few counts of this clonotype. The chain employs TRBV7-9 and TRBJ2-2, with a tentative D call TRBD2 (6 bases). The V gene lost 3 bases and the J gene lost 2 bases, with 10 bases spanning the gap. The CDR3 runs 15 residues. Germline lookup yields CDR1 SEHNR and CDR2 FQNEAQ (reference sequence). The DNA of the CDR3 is TGTGCCAGCAGCTTTCGGCGGGACAACACCGGGGAGCTGTTTTTT. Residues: CASSFRRDNTGELFF.

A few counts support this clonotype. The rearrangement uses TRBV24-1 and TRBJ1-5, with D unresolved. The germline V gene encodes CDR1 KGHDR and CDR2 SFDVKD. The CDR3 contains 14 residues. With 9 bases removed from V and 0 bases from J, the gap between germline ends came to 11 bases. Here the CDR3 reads CATQFTISNQPQHF. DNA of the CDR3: TGTGCCACCCAGTTCACTATTAGCAATCAGCCCCAGCATTTT.

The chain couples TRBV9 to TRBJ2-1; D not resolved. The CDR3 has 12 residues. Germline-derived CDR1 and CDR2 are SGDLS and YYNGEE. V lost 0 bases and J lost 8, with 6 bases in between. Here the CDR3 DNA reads TGTGCCAGCAGCGTAGACATCGATGAGCAGTTCTTC. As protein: CASSVDIDEQFF.